Reported below is one TCR beta chain. In the authors' workflow: Estimated nucleated cell counts came from reference gene primer amplification. The method was immunoSEQ multiplex PCR; TCRdb's version includes in-frame clones alone and lacks a portion of them. The V and J calls and clone size come from that table; D and trimming were worked out from the DNA. The sample holds fewer than 60,000 clones, approximately 81% seen once. This sample was included in a study of blood T cell repertoires in COVID-19. Study-wide background: Samples came from the United States, Italy and Spain, spanning acute and convalescent COVID-19. T cells, B-cell-depleted T cells, or PBMCs supplied cDNA or gDNA.

The CDR3 sequence is 13 residues long. Trimming shortened V by 3 bases and J by 2 bases, and 8 bases separated the two germline ends. Germline V gene lookup returns CDR1 SNHLY and CDR2 FYNNEI. The chain employs TRBV2 and TRBJ2-7; D uncertain. The TCR was taken from a woman of 80 years or more with acute or convalescent COVID-19. Sequencing was done on a sample of peripheral blood. For the CDR3, the DNA is TGTGCCAGCAGTGAGTTCAGGCCCTACGAGCAGTACTTC. Protein: CASSEFRPYEQYF.